This T cell receptor (beta chain) is from a study of T-cell memory formation after mild COVID-19. Study-level results: Pre-infection memory already had some responding clones, implying cross-reactive memory joined. CD8+ contracting clones occupied EMRA, while CD4+ ones occupied mainly CM and EM. Clones contracting day 15 to 85 were balanced CD4/CD8; later expanders leaned CD4+.

Note on this clonotype: Its antigen is not known.

TCRalpha and TCRbeta libraries used 5'RACE with constant-segment primers and UMIs. TCRdb re-called the 5' RACE reads through MiXCR, storing one row per CDR3 protein. The data show around 450,000 distinct CDR3 sequences, with about 19% seen just once and more than 8% held by the top ten. Trimming removed 6 bases at V and 6 bases at J, with 12 bases between. The CDR3 consists of 13 residues. The sample was PBMCs or a T cell subset sorted from them (not recorded which). The sequence was collected from an adult woman who had mild COVID-19 (a few samples of this study predate the infection). Cell type and time point are not known. The chain combines TRBV12-3 or TRBV12-4 with TRBJ1-5; D unclear. CDR3 in DNA: TGTGCCAGCAGCTCCGGAGGTAGTCAGCCCCAGCATTTT. This gives the protein CASSSGGSQPQHF.